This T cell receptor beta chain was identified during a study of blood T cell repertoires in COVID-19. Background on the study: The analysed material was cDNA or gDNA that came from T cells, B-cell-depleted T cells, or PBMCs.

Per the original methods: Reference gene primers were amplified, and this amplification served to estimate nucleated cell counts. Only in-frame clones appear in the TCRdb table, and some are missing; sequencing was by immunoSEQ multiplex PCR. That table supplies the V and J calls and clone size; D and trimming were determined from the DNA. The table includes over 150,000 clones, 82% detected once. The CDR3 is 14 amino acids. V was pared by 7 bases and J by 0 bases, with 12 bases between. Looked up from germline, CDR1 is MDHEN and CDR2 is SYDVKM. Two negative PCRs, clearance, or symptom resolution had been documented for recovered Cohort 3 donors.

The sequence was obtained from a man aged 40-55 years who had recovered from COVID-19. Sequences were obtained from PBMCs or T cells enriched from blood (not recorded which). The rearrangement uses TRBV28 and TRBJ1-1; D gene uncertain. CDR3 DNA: TGTGCCAGCATACCGCCGGGGATGAACACTGAAGCTTTCTTT. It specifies CASIPPGMNTEAFF.